The present T cell receptor (beta chain) was sequenced within a study of blood T cell repertoires in COVID-19. About the research overall: Sites in the United States, Italy and Spain provided acute and convalescent COVID-19 samples.

Between the trimmed V and J ends, which lost 3 bases and 6 bases, there was a span of 8 bases. Germline loops: CDR1 MGHDK, CDR2 SYGVNS. The CDR3 covers 13 residues. Data came from immunoSEQ multiplex PCR; TCRdb stores just in-frame clones and leaves some out. The sample has some 140,000 clones, roughly 85% seen once. The TCR was taken from a man in his 60s with acute or convalescent COVID-19. Sequenced: peripheral blood. V usage is TRBV25-1 and J usage is TRBJ1-4; no firm D call. CDR3 DNA sequence: TGTGCCAGCAGTGACACGGTTTATGAAAAACTGTTTTTT. It codes for CASSDTVYEKLFF.